Listed here are 26 T cell receptor beta chains from one sample, sequenced in a study of blood T cell repertoires in COVID-19. The data were produced by immunoSEQ multiplex PCR, yet TCRdb's version contains in-frame clones alone and is incomplete. The data contain about 110,000 clones, around 80% of them singletons. Sequences were obtained from peripheral blood. All receptors come from a man in his 70s with active or convalescent COVID-19.

V is TRBV5-5 and J is TRBJ2-3; possibly TRBD1 for D (5 bases). V lost 0 bases, J lost 3 bases, and 5 bases lay in between. Germline V gene sequence: CDR1 SGHKS, CDR2 YYEKEE (reference sequence). This CDR3 has 13 residues. CDR3 bases: TGTGCCAGCAGCTTGGCAGGGACAGATACGCAGTATTTT. Its protein is CASSLAGTDTQYF.

J is TRBJ2-3 and V is TRBV19; 7 nucleotides align to TRBD2. The CDR3 length is 15 residues. The V gene's germline CDR1 is LNHDA and CDR2 SQIVND (reference sequence). The V gene end was trimmed by 1 base and the J gene end by 5 bases; junction bases not matched to a gene: 6. CDR3 in amino acids: CASSIVPGGIDTQYF. The CDR3 DNA is TGTGCCAGTAGTATAGTCCCGGGAGGTATAGATACGCAGTATTTT.

The chain is built from TRBV5-4 and TRBJ1-5, with 9 bases fitting TRBD1. V lost 2 bases to trimming and J lost 4 bases; unmatched junction nucleotides: 4. This CDR3 has 15 amino acids. Germline loops: CDR1 SGHNT, CDR2 YYREEE (reference sequence). CDR3 loop: CASSLGTGKNQPQHF. The CDR3 nucleotides are TGTGCCAGCAGCTTAGGGACAGGGAAGAATCAGCCCCAGCATTTT.

The chain is built from TRBV6-5 and TRBJ1-1; the D gene is possibly TRBD1 (6 bases). Per the germline V gene, CDR1 is MNHEY and CDR2 is SVGAGI. Deletions cut 6 bases from V and 0 bases from J, with 14 bases between. The CDR3 is made up of 15 amino acids. The CDR3 reads CASRFGQIMNTEAFF. The CDR3 DNA reads as TGTGCCAGCAGATTCGGACAGATTATGAACACTGAAGCTTTCTTT.

A note on this clone: This sample also contains other DNA sequences that code for the same CDR3. This chain joins TRBV7-3 and TRBJ2-5; TRBD2 matches at 12 bases. Germline V gene sequence: CDR1 SGHTA, CDR2 FQGTGA. The V and J ends lost 4 bases and 4 bases, in that order; junction bases with no gene match: 1. There are 14 residues in the CDR3. CDR3 DNA sequence: TGTGCCAGCAGCTCGGGACTAGCGGGAGAGACCCAGTACTTC. It translates to CASSSGLAGETQYF.

The genes are TRBV28 and TRBJ1-2; D is perhaps TRBD1 (6 bases). V was trimmed by 3 bases and J by 7 bases, leaving 12 bases between them. This CDR3 region has 13 residues. Germline V gene lookup returns CDR1 MDHEN and CDR2 SYDVKM. The CDR3 region is CASSLARGSGYTF. CDR3 bases: TGTGCCAGCAGTTTGGCCAGGGGATCTGGCTACACCTTC.

The V gene is TRBV21-1, the J gene TRBJ1-6; the table's D call TRBD1 went unverified against the DNA. TRBV21-1 is a pseudogene. This CDR3 is 17 amino acids long. CDR3 loop: CASSKGPRQGRYSPLHF. The CDR3 DNA reads TGTGCCAGCAGCAAAGGACCTAGACAGGGGCGATATTCACCCCTCCACTTT.

This sequence joins TRBV3-1 (or the pseudogene TRBV3-2) and TRBJ2-7, with D perhaps TRBD1 (5 bases). This CDR3 comprises 15 residues. The germline V gene has CDR1 LGHDT and CDR2 YNNKEL (reference sequence). V gave up 4 bases and J gave up 1 base, with 14 bases separating them. CDR3 DNA sequence: TGTGCCAGCAGCCTCTCTCAGGGCCCTTCCTACGAGCAGTACTTC. Encoded protein: CASSLSQGPSYEQYF.

The chain has TRBV24-1 and TRBJ2-5; TRBD1 might be the D (6 bases). Germline CDR1 and CDR2: KGHDR and SFDVKD. Deletions cut 2 bases from V and 1 base from J, with 13 bases between. This CDR3 is 16 amino acids long. The chain's CDR3 is CATSDSGTPFQETQYF. DNA of the CDR3: TGTGCCACCAGTGATTCCGGGACACCTTTCCAAGAGACCCAGTACTTC.

This clone appeared a single time. The CDR3 sequence is CASSDTAAHYGYTF. CDR3 nucleotide sequence: TGCGCCAGCAGTGATACAGCAGCTCACTATGGCTACACCTTC. The rearrangement links TRBV10-2 to TRBJ1-2, with no clear D. V gave up 3 bases and J gave up 3 bases, with 11 bases separating them. Germline-derived CDR1 and CDR2 are WSHSY and SAAADI. The CDR3 is 14 amino acids.

This clone has only a few counts. The V call is TRBV4-1, the J call TRBJ1-5; 9 nucleotides line up with TRBD1. The germline CDR1 and CDR2 sequences are MGHRA and YSYEKL. This CDR3 spans 15 amino acids. V lost 3 bases to trimming and J lost 3 bases; unmatched junction nucleotides: 3. As DNA, the CDR3 is TGCGCCAGCAGCCAGAGACAGGGGGACAATCAGCCCCAGCATTTT. It encodes CASSQRQGDNQPQHF.

This chain joins TRBV29-1 and TRBJ1-2; D unclear. With 3 bases removed from V and 4 bases from J, the gap between germline ends came to 6 bases. The length of the CDR3 is 11 residues. The germline CDR1 and CDR2 sequences are SQVTM and ANQGSEA. The CDR3 nucleotides read TGCAGCGTTGAGCCCAGCTATGGCTACACCTTC. This sequence encodes CSVEPSYGYTF.

The V call is TRBV4-2, the J call TRBJ1-4; weak D call: TRBD1 (6 bases). The CDR3 spans 17 residues. CDR1 LGHNA and CDR2 YNFKEQ come from the germline V gene. V was pared by 0 bases and J by 7 bases, with 18 bases between. The CDR3 loop reads CASSQDRRGGSGEKLFF. The CDR3 nucleotides read TGTGCCAGCAGCCAAGATCGGAGAGGGGGAAGTGGTGAAAAACTGTTTTTT.

The rearrangement links TRBV5-1 to TRBJ1-5; D uncertain. The V gene lost 4 bases and the J gene lost 0 bases, with 14 bases spanning the gap. The length of the CDR3 is 16 residues. Germline-derived CDR1 and CDR2 are SGHRS and YFSETQ. As DNA, the CDR3 is TGCGCCAGCAGCCCATTCGGAGGGTATAGCAATCAGCCCCAGCATTTT. Encoded protein: CASSPFGGYSNQPQHF.

This chain uses TRBV10-3 with TRBJ2-2; 12 nucleotides match TRBD2. The germline CDR1 and CDR2 sequences are ENHRY and SYGVKD. The J segment lost 7 bases and the V segment lost 2 bases, leaving 2 bases of the junction unmatched. The CDR3 covers 15 residues. The CDR3 reads CAISETSGGYGELFF. The CDR3 nucleotides are TGTGCCATCAGTGAGACTAGCGGGGGGTACGGGGAGCTGTTTTTT.

The sample holds many counts of this clone. The chain has TRBV19 and TRBJ2-1; D perhaps matches TRBD1 (6 bases). CDR3 length: 16 amino acids. Trimming cost V 1 base and J 2 bases, with 12 bases left between them. Germline loops: CDR1 LNHDA, CDR2 SQIVND (reference sequence). CDR3 DNA: TGTGCCAGTAGTATAGCTTGGGGGCGACCCTACAATGAGCAGTTCTTC. Translating it yields CASSIAWGRPYNEQFF.

This clone was detected a few times. The V and J genes are TRBV27 and TRBJ2-1, with 9 nucleotides matching TRBD2. V shed 4 bases and J 2 bases; nucleotides not matched to a gene: 6. Per germline, CDR1 MNHEY and CDR2 SMNVEV (reference sequence). The CDR3 covers 16 residues. The CDR3: CASSSFSGSPYNEQFF. Here the CDR3 DNA reads TGTGCCAGCAGTTCCTTTAGCGGGAGTCCCTACAATGAGCAGTTCTTC.

This clone was found a few times. V gene TRBV7-9 combines with J gene TRBJ1-1; 10 nucleotides match TRBD1. With 5 bases clipped from V and 4 bases from J, the junction kept 1 base outside the gene matches. The CDR3 runs 13 residues. The germline CDR1 and CDR2 sequences are SEHNR and FQNEAQ (reference sequence). This chain's CDR3 is CASSRQGATEAFF. The CDR3 bases are TGTGCCAGCAGCCGACAGGGGGCCACTGAAGCTTTCTTT.

The chain employs TRBV30 and TRBJ1-2, with 10 bases aligning to TRBD1. Germline assignment: CDR1 GTSNPN and CDR2 SVGIG (reference sequence). CDR3 length equals 16 residues. The junction had 11 bases not matched to a gene; V was cut back by 0 bases and J by 7 bases. The CDR3 DNA is TGTGCCTGGAGTGTAAGGGCGACAGGGGGCGCCTCTGGCTACACCTTC. Its protein is CAWSVRATGGASGYTF. The variable domain in full, completed from reference TRBV30 and TRBJ1-2, reads SQTIHQWPATLVQPVGSPLSLECTVEGTSNPNLYWYRQAAGRGLQLLFYSVGIGQISSEVPQNLSASRPQDRQFILSSKKLLLSDSGFYLCAWSVRATGGASGYTFGSGTRLTVV.

The table lists this clone with many counts. The V gene is TRBV5-1, the J gene TRBJ2-7, with TRBD2 matching over 7 bases. This CDR3 is 14 amino acids long. In germline, CDR1 is SGHRS, CDR2 YFSETQ. V gave up 1 base and J gave up 5 bases; unmatched junction bases: 6. The CDR3 nucleotides are TGCGCCAGCAGCTTGCAAAGCGGGAATAACGAGCAGTACTTC. Protein sequence: CASSLQSGNNEQYF.

This CDR3 is CASSSYQGARYYGYTF. CDR3 bases: TGTGCCAGCAGCTCATACCAGGGGGCGCGGTACTATGGCTACACCTTC. The chain is built from TRBV21-1 and TRBJ1-2; no DNA check was done on the table's D call, TRBD1. TRBV21-1 is a documented pseudogene. The CDR3 extends over 16 amino acids.

This clone was seen only once. The chain employs TRBV6-5 and TRBJ1-3; TRBD1 is a possible D gene (5 bases). Germline V gene data show CDR1 as MNHEY and CDR2 as SVGAGI. Trimming stripped 5 bases from V and 9 bases from J, with 14 bases between. This CDR3 has 13 residues. CDR3 coding DNA: TGTGCCAGCAGTCCCCAGGGTCTACCCACCATATATTTT. Translating it yields CASSPQGLPTIYF.

The chain couples TRBV21-1 to TRBJ1-5. TRBV21-1 is termed a pseudogene. The CDR3 runs to 16 residues. As DNA, the CDR3 is TGTGCCAGCAGCGCAAAACATATCGGGGGAAATCAGCCCCAGCATTTT. Its translation is CASSAKHIGGNQPQHF.

The chain has TRBV15 and TRBJ2-1; 15 nucleotides match TRBD2. This CDR3 region has 18 residues. The trim removed 1 base at V and 5 bases at J, leaving 6 bases unmatched. Germline V CDR1 and CDR2: LNHNV, YYDKDF (reference sequence). The CDR3 DNA sequence: TGTGCCACCAGCAGAGGAGTGGGACTAGCGGGAGGCCACAATGAGCAGTTCTTC. Its protein is CATSRGVGLAGGHNEQFF.

This chain uses TRBV7-9 with TRBJ2-1; possible D gene TRBD2, 6 bases. The CDR3 has 14 amino acids. V lost 5 bases, J lost 4 bases, and 12 bases lay in between. CDR1 and CDR2 (germline): SEHNR, FQNEAQ (reference sequence). CDR3 DNA sequence: TGTGCCAGCAGCACCGGGACTCTTTACAATGAGCAGTTCTTC. This translates into CASSTGTLYNEQFF.

The chain joins TRBV25-1 to TRBJ1-1, with D perhaps TRBD1 (6 bases). The V and J ends lost 2 bases and 7 bases respectively, with 17 bases between them. The CDR3 contains 15 residues. Germline CDR1 reads MGHDK; CDR2 reads SYGVNS. The CDR3 DNA sequence: TGTGCCAGCAGTGAACCGGACAGCTCCCGGGGTGAAGCTTTCTTT. Protein product: CASSEPDSSRGEAFF.